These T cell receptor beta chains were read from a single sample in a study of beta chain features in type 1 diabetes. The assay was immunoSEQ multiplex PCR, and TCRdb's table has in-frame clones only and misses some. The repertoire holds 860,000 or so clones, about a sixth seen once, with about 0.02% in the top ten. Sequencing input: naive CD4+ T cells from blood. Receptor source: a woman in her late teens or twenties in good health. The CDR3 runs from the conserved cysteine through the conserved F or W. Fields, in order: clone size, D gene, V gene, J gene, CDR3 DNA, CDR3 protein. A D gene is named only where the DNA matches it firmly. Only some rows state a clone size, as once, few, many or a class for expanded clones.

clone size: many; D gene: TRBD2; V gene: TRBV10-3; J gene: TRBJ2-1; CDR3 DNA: TGTGCCATCACCATCACCGGGACTAGTCGGAATGAGCAGTTCTTC; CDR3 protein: CAITITGTSRNEQFF
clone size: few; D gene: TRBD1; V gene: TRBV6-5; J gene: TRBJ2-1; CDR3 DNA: TGTGCCAGCAGGCAAGGACAGGGGGGTTTCAATGAGCAGTTCTTC; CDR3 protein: CASRQGQGGFNEQFF
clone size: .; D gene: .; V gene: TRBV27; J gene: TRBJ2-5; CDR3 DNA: TGTGCCAGTTCCCCGGACTACCGGCGGACCCAGTACTTC; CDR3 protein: CASSPDYRRTQYF
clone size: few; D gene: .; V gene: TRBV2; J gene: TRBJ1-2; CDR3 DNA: TGTGCCAGCAGTGAAGATTCAGGCGCTCGGTACTATGGCTACACCTTC; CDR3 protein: CASSEDSGARYYGYTF
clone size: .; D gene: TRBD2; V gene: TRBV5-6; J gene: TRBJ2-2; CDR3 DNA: TGTGCCAGCAGCTTGCGTAGCGGGCGCGGGGAGCTGTTTTTT; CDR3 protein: CASSLRSGRGELFF
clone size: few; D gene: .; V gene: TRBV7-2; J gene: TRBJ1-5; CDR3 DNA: TGTGCCAGCAGCCCACCGGGGAGCAGCAATCAGCCCCAGCATTTT; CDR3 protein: CASSPPGSSNQPQHF
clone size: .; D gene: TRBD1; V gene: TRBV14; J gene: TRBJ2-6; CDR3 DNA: TGTGCCAGCAGCCAAGCAGACAGGGCCGGGGCCAACGTCCTGACTTTC; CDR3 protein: CASSQADRAGANVLTF
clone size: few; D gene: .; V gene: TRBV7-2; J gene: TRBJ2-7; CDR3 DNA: TGTGCCAGCAGCTTAGGGGGACCGGTCTCCTACGAGCAGTACTTC; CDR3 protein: CASSLGGPVSYEQYF
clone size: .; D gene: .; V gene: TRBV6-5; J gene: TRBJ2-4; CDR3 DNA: TGTGCCAGCAGTTCTCCCATTCAGTACTTC; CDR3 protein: CASSSPIQYF
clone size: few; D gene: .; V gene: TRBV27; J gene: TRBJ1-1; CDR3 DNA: TGTGCCAGCAGTTTTGGTATGGGAAGTTACAACACTGAAGCTTTCTTT; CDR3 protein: CASSFGMGSYNTEAFF
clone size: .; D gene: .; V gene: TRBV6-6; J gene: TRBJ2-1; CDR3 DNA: TGTGCCAGCAGTCCTCAGAGGGCGAGCTCCTACAATGAGCAGTTCTTC; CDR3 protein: CASSPQRASSYNEQFF
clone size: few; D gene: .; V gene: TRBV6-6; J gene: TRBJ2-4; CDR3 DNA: TGTGCCAGCAGCTCGACAATCGTAGATAACATTCAGTACTTC; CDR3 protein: CASSSTIVDNIQYF
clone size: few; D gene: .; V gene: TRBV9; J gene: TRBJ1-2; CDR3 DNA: TGTGCCAGCAGCGTATCAGAAGACTATGGCTACACCTTC; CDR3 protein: CASSVSEDYGYTF
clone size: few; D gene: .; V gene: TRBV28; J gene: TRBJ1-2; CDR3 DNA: TGTGCCAGCAGTTTCAGGGACGGTGGCTACACCTTC; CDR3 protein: CASSFRDGGYTF
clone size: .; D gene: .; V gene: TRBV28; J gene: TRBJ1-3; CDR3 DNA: TGTGCCAGCAGCCTAACCATTAAAAACACCATATATTTT; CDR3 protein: CASSLTIKNTIYF
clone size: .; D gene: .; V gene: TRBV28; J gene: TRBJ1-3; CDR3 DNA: TGTGCCAGCACCGGGTTACCAACCGAAAACACCATATATTTT; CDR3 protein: CASTGLPTENTIYF
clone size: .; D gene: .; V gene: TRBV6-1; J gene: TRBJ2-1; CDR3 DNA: TGTGCCAGCATTCCAGGGGGAGCGGGGTACAATGAGCAGTTCTTC; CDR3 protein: CASIPGGAGYNEQFF
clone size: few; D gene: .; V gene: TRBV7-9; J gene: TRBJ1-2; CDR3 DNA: TGTGCCAGCAGCTCGTACAGGGCTATTAACTATGGCTACACCTTC; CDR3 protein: CASSSYRAINYGYTF
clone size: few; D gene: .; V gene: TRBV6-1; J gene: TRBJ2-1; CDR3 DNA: TGTGCCAGCAGGTCGGGAGCTCCCTACAATGAGCAGTTCTTC; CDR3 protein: CASRSGAPYNEQFF
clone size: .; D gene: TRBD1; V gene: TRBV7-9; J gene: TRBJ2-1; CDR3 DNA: TGTGCCAGCAGACGAGACAGGGGGAGGTTCGATGAGCAGTTCTTC; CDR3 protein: CASRRDRGRFDEQFF
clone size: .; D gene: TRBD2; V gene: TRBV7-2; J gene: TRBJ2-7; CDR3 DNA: TGTGCCAGCAGCTTACGCCCCCCCCTAGCGGGAGCCCTCTACGAGCAGTACTTC; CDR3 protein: CASSLRPPLAGALYEQYF
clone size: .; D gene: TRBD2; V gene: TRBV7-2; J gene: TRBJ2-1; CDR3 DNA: TGTGCCAGCACCACCAGGGCGGGGAGGGCTATGAATGAGCAGTTCTTC; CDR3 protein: CASTTRAGRAMNEQFF
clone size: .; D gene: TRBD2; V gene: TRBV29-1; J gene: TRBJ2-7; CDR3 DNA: TGCAGCGCTGTGGGGACTAGCGGGAACTACGAGCAGTACTTC; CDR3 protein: CSAVGTSGNYEQYF
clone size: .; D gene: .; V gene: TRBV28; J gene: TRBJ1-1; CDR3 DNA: TGTGCCAGCAGTCCTTACACAGGGCCTGAAGCTTTCTTT; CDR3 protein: CASSPYTGPEAFF
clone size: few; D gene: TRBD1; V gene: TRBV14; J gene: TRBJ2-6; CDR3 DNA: TGTGCCAGCAGCCGGGACAGGAGGTCTGGGGCCAACGTCCTGACTTTC; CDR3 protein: CASSRDRRSGANVLTF
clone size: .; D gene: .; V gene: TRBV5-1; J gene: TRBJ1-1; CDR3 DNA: TGCGCCAGCAGCTTGGTCGGGGGGCATCTTCTCGCTGAAGCTTTCTTT; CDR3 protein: CASSLVGGHLLAEAFF
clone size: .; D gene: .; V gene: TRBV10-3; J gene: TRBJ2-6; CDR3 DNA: TGTGCCATCAGTGTCAGGGTCTCTGGGGCCAACGTCCTGACTTTC; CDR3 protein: CAISVRVSGANVLTF
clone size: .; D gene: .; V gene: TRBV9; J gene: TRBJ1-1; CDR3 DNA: TGTGCCAGCAGCGCGAGGGTTGGGAACACTGAAGCTTTCTTT; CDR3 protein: CASSARVGNTEAFF
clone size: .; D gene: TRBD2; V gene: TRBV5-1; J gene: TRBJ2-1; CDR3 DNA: TGCGCCAGCAGCCCAAAGGGACTAGCGGGATTGGGTGAGCAGTTCTTC; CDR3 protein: CASSPKGLAGLGEQFF
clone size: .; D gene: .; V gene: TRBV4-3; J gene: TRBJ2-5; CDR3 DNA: TGCGCCAGCAGCCCTTCACCTCTAGCTTCGGGCGGGGAGACCCAGTACTTC; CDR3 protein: CASSPSPLASGGETQYF
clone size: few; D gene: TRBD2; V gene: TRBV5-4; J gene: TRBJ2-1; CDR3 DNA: TGTGCCAGCAGCCGTAAGCTAGCGGGAGGTAGTAGTCGGACTGGATCCCGTTTCTTC; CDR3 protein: CASSRKLAGGSSRTGSRFF
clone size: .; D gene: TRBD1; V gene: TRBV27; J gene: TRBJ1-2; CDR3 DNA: TGTGCCAGCAGTTTAGTGGACAGGGCAGACTATGGCTACACCTTC; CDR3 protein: CASSLVDRADYGYTF
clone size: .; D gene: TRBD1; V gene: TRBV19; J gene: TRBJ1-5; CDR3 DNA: TGTGCCAGTAGTATTCAGGGGGGTCAGCCCCAGCATTTT; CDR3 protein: CASSIQGGQPQHF
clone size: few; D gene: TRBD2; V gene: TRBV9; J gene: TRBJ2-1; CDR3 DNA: TGTGCCAGCACCCCGGCACTGGTAGCGGGAGTGGGTGAGCAGTTCTTC; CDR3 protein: CASTPALVAGVGEQFF
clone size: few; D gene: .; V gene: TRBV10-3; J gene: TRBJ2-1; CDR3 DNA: TGTGCCATCAGTGAGCTCGCCTCTGAGCAGTTCTTC; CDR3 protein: CAISELASEQFF
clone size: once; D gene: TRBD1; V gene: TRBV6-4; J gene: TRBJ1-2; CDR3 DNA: TGTGCCAGCAGTAAAACGGACAGGGCTGATGGCTACACCTTC; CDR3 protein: CASSKTDRADGYTF
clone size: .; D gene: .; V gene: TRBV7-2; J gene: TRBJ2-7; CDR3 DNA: TGTGCCAGCAGCTTACCGGGCCTCCTGGGGACCTACGAGCAGTACTTC; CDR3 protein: CASSLPGLLGTYEQYF
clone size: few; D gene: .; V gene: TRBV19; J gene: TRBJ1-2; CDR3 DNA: TGTGCCAGTAGGGAATGGACGGAATATGGCTACACCTTC; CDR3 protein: CASREWTEYGYTF
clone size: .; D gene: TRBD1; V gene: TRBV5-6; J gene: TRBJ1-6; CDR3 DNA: TGTGCCAGCAGCTCTACAGGGGGCCGAGTGTTTCCCCTCCACTTT; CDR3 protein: CASSSTGGRVFPLHF
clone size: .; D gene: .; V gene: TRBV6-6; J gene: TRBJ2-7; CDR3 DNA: TGTGCCAGCAGTTACCGGACGGAAAGCACCCCGCAGTACTTC; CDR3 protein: CASSYRTESTPQYF
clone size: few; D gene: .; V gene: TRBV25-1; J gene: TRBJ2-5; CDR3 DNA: TGTGCCAGCAGTGACCATGGGAGTTGGGGGACCCAGTACTTC; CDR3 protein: CASSDHGSWGTQYF
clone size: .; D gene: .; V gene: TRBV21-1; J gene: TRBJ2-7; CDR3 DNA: TGTGCCAGCACCGCCCCGGGACGGGGAAAGCACTACGAGCAGTACTTC; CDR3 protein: CASTAPGRGKHYEQYF
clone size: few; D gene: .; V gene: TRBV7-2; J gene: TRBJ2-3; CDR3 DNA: TGTGCCAGCAGCTTACAACGGGGGGATACGCAGTATTTT; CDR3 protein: CASSLQRGDTQYF
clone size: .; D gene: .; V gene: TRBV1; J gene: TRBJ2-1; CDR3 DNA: TGCACCAGCAGCACCACAAATCCGGGACTAGCCTTACCCAACTCCTACAATGAGCAGTTCTTC; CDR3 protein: CTSSTTNPGLALPNSYNEQFF
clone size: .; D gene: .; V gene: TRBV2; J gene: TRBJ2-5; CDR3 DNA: TGTGCCAGCAGTGATCGGGGGGCCCAAGAGACCCAGTACTTC; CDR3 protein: CASSDRGAQETQYF
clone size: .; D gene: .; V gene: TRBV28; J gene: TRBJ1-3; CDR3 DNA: TGTGCCAGCAGTTTATACCCCGGTTCTGGAAACACCATATATTTT; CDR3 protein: CASSLYPGSGNTIYF
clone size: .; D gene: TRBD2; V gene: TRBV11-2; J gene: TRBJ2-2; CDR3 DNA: TGTGCCAGCAGCCAAAGGTTACGGGGACTAGCGGTTACCGGGGAGCTGTTTTTT; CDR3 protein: CASSQRLRGLAVTGELFF
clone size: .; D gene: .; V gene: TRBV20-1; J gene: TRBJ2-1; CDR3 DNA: TGCAGTGGTCTGCTTGGTGAGCAGTTCTTC; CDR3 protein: CSGLLGEQFF
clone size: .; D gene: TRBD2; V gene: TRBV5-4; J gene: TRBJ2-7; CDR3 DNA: TGTGCCAGCAGCCCCGGGACTAGCGAGTGGAACGAGCAGTACTTC; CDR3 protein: CASSPGTSEWNEQYF
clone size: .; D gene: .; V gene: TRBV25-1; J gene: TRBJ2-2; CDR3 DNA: TGTGCCAGCAGTCAACGTGGAGGGGGTGTGTCCGGGGAGCTGTTTTTT; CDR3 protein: CASSQRGGGVSGELFF
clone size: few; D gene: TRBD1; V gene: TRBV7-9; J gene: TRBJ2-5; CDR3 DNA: TGTGCCAGCCCGGGCCAAGGACAGGGTCATTTCGGAGAGACCCAGTACTTC; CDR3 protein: CASPGQGQGHFGETQYF
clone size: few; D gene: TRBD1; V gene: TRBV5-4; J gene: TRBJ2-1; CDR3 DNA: TGTGCCAGCAGCCGATACAGGGGCGAGCAGTTCTTC; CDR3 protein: CASSRYRGEQFF
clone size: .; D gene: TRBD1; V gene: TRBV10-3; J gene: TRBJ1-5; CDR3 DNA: TGTGCCATCAGCATGACAGGGGGGGATCATCAGCCCCAGCATTTT; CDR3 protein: CAISMTGGDHQPQHF
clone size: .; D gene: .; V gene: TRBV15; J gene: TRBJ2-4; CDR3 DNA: TGTGCCACCAGCAGAGATCTTGGGGGAGATATTCAGTACTTC; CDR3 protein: CATSRDLGGDIQYF
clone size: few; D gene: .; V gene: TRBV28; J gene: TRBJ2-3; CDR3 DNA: TGTGCCAGCAGTTTGAGACCCCTTAGCACAGATACGCAGTATTTT; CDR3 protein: CASSLRPLSTDTQYF
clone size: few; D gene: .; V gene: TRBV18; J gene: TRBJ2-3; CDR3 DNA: TGTGCCAGCTCACCAGGGGTCAAGTCAGATACGCAGTATTTT; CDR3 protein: CASSPGVKSDTQYF
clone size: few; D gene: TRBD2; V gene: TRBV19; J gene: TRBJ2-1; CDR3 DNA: TGTGCCAGTAGTATAGGGCGGGAGGGCCGAAAGCAGTTCTTC; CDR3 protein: CASSIGREGRKQFF
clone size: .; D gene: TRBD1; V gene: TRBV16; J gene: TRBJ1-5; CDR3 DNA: TGTGCCAGCAGGGACAGGGGGCATCAGCCCCAGCATTTT; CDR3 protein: CASRDRGHQPQHF